A single sample gave rise to the 20 T cell receptor beta chains below, sequenced in a study of Graves' ophthalmopathy and Graves' hyperthyroidism. RNA served as the template for amplifying TCR beta CDR3 regions. First-round RT-PCR used HTBI primers; second-round multiplex PCR followed. MiXCR, run by TCRdb on the multiplex PCR reads, gives a single entry per CDR3 protein. The table lists about 230,000 distinct CDR3 sequences, 45% of them singletons. Sequencing was done on a sample of peripheral blood. The receptors were gathered from an adult man with Graves' ophthalmopathy.

The chain is built from TRBV9 and TRBJ1-6; D perhaps matches TRBD1 (6 bases). V gave up 4 bases and J gave up 9 bases, with 14 bases separating them. Germline values: CDR1 SGDLS, CDR2 YYNGEE. The CDR3 totals 14 residues. The CDR3 DNA reads TGTGCCAGCAGCCAGGAGGACAGAACTTCACCCCTCCACTTT. It is translated as CASSQEDRTSPLHF. The full variable domain, with the rest looked up from reference TRBV9 and TRBJ1-6, is DSGVTQTPKHLITATGQRVTLRCSPRSGDLSVYWYQQSLDQGLQFLIQYYNGEERAKGNILERFSAQQFPDLHSELNLSSLELGDSALYFCASSQEDRTSPLHFGNGTRLTVT.

This clonotype showed up just a few times. CDR3 sequence: CAISEFTSGAYEQYF. DNA of the CDR3: TGTGCCATCAGTGAGTTCACTAGCGGGGCTTACGAGCAGTACTTC. The gene calls are TRBV10-3 and TRBJ2-7; 10 bases agree with TRBD2. CDR1 and CDR2 from the germline V gene are ENHRY and SYGVKD. This CDR3 is 15 amino acids long. The V segment lost 1 base and the J segment 4 bases; nucleotides outside the gene matches: 4.

The chain joins TRBV19 to TRBJ1-1; a possible D gene is TRBD1 (6 bases). The CDR3 consists of 15 residues. CDR1 and CDR2 from the germline V gene are LNHDA and SQIVND (reference sequence). Trimming shortened V by 7 bases and J by 4 bases, and 19 bases separated the two germline ends. The CDR3 nucleotides read TGTGCCAGTATCAAGGGGGGGGGGCGAAGCACTGAAGCTTTCTTT. This gives the protein CASIKGGGRSTEAFF.

V usage is TRBV11-2 and J usage is TRBJ1-4; D gene ambiguous. The CDR3 sequence is 14 residues long. The germline V and J ends were trimmed by 6 bases and 0 bases, with 8 bases remaining between them. Germline V lookup: CDR1 SGHAT, CDR2 FQNNGV. CDR3 amino acids: CASSFDATNEKLFF. DNA of the CDR3: TGTGCCAGCAGTTTTGATGCAACTAATGAAAAACTGTTTTTT.

The chain couples TRBV28 to TRBJ1-1; D call uncertain. This CDR3 comprises 11 residues. Trimming removed 6 bases from V and 4 bases from J, with 6 bases in between. Per the germline V gene, CDR1 is MDHEN and CDR2 is SYDVKM. Here the CDR3 reads CASRKGTEAFF. Here the CDR3 DNA reads TGTGCCAGCAGGAAGGGCACTGAAGCTTTCTTT.

The rearrangement links TRBV10-3 to TRBJ1-2; D is possibly TRBD1 (5 bases). This CDR3 spans 15 amino acids. Germline V gives CDR1 ENHRY, CDR2 SYGVKD. The V and J ends lost 4 bases and 7 bases respectively, with 19 bases between them. The CDR3 loop is CAISGDMEGRVGYTF. The CDR3 DNA reads TGTGCCATCAGTGGTGACATGGAGGGCAGGGTTGGCTACACCTTC.

The CDR3 region has the DNA TGTGCCAGCAGCTTTAGGACAGGGCAGAATCCCTACGAGCAGTACTTC. Translated, it gives CASSFRTGQNPYEQYF. The chain is built from TRBV7-8 and TRBJ2-7; 8 positions match TRBD1. This CDR3 region has 16 residues. V shed 3 bases and J 2 bases; nucleotides not matched to a gene: 9. Germline assignment: CDR1 SGHVS and CDR2 FQNEAQ.

J is TRBJ2-2 and V is TRBV2; the D gene is possibly TRBD1 (5 bases). V was trimmed by 5 bases and J by 1 base, leaving 11 bases between them. This CDR3 contains 15 residues. The germline gives CDR1 SNHLY, CDR2 FYNNEI. For the CDR3, the DNA is TGTGCCAGCAGTCGACAGAACTTGAACACCGGGGAGCTGTTTTTT. Residues: CASSRQNLNTGELFF. Full variable domain (rest looked up from reference TRBV2 and TRBJ2-2): EPEVTQTPSHQVTQMGQEVILRCVPISNHLYFYWYRQILGQKVEFLVSFYNNEISEKSEIFDDQFSVERPDGSNFTLKIRSTKLEDSAMYFCASSRQNLNTGELFFGEGSRLTVL.

A remark on this clonotype: This may come from a read error, since a much larger clone is one base off. This sequence joins TRBV3-1 and TRBJ1-6; possibly TRBD1 for D (5 bases). The CDR3 has 15 amino acids. V lost 4 bases, J lost 13 bases, and 20 bases lay in between. Germline lookup yields CDR1 LGHDT and CDR2 YNNKEL (reference sequence). The CDR3 region has the DNA TGTGCCAGCAGCCTATTAGACAGCCTCAATGGGCCCCTCCACTTT. This gives the protein CASSLLDSLNGPLHF. Variable domain in full (rest from reference TRBV3-1 and TRBJ1-6): DTAVSQTPKYLVTQMGNDKSIKCEQNLGHDTMYWYKQDSKKFLKIMFSYNNKELIINETVPNRFSPKSPDKAHLNLHINSLELGDSAVYFCASSLLDSLNGPLHFGNGTRLTVT.

There are a few counts of this clonotype. The rearrangement joins TRBV15 to TRBJ2-7; no reliable D call. Germline V gene sequence: CDR1 LNHNV, CDR2 YYDKDF (reference sequence). V lost 1 base, J lost 2 bases, and 6 bases lay in between. The CDR3 spans 13 residues. In DNA, the CDR3 is TGTGCCACCAGCAGAGGGATGACCTACGAGCAGTACTTC. Protein: CATSRGMTYEQYF. The full variable domain, rest sourced from reference TRBV15 and TRBJ2-7, is DAMVIQNPRYQVTQFGKPVTLSCSQTLNHNVMYWYQQKSSQAPKLLFHYYDKDFNNEADTPDNFQSRRPNTSFCFLDIRSPGLGDTAMYLCATSRGMTYEQYFGPGTRLTVT.

This clonotype was seen more than once but under ten times. The V call is TRBV12-5, the J call TRBJ2-6, with D unclear. The CDR3 has 16 amino acids. V lost 7 bases to trimming and J lost 0 bases, with 13 bases between them. CDR1 is LGHNT and CDR2 is FRNRAP in the germline V gene. This chain's CDR3 is CASVRRLSSGANVLTF. The CDR3, as DNA: TGTGCTAGTGTGAGACGTTTAAGCTCTGGGGCCAACGTCCTGACTTTC.

V usage is TRBV3-1 and J usage is TRBJ2-7; D is perhaps TRBD2 (6 bases). The CDR3 length is 20 residues. Trimming pared 0 bases from V and 5 bases from J, leaving 29 bases between. Germline loops: CDR1 LGHDT, CDR2 YNNKEL (reference sequence). CDR3: CASSQEGGINLNRRVHEQYF. The CDR3, as DNA: TGTGCCAGCAGCCAAGAAGGAGGGATAAACCTTAACCGCAGGGTCCACGAGCAGTACTTC.

The J gene is TRBJ2-7, the V gene TRBV5-8; D may correspond to TRBD1 or TRBD2 (5 bases each). V dropped 4 bases and J dropped 0 bases, with 17 bases sitting between them. This CDR3 has 16 residues. Germline V gene data show CDR1 as SGHTS and CDR2 as YDEGEE. CDR3 amino acids: CASSLGVPGSSYEQYF. The CDR3 DNA reads TGTGCCAGCAGCCTGGGGGTGCCAGGGAGCTCCTACGAGCAGTACTTC.

The V and J genes are TRBV2 and TRBJ1-2, with D possibly TRBD1 on 5 matching bases. V was shortened by 3 bases and J by 7 bases, with 15 bases between the two germline ends. CDR1 and CDR2 from the germline V gene are SNHLY and FYNNEI. The CDR3 extends over 14 amino acids. CDR3 residues: CASSDSPQGIGYTF. The CDR3 nucleotides read TGTGCCAGCAGTGACAGTCCGCAGGGCATTGGCTACACCTTC.

This clonotype was found a few times. The V and J genes are TRBV29-1 and TRBJ1-1; no clear D. From germline, CDR1 is SQVTM and CDR2 ANQGSEA. The germline V and J ends were trimmed by 3 bases and 4 bases, with 12 bases remaining between them. The CDR3 spans 13 residues. The CDR3 sequence: CSVDSGFATEAFF. As DNA, the CDR3 is TGCAGCGTTGATTCGGGGTTCGCCACTGAAGCTTTCTTT.

The rearrangement links TRBV11-2 to TRBJ1-1; the D gene is possibly TRBD1 (5 bases). Germline CDR1 SGHAT, CDR2 FQNNGV. The CDR3 is made up of 14 amino acids. With 1 base removed from V and 3 bases from J, the gap between germline ends came to 9 bases. The CDR3 coding sequence is TGTGCCAGCAGCTTAGTGGGGGAGGACACTGAAGCTTTCTTT. This encodes CASSLVGEDTEAFF.

The rearrangement joins TRBV13 to TRBJ2-7, with D possibly being TRBD1 or TRBD2 (6 bases each). The V end was cut by 4 bases, the J end by 3 bases, with 13 bases between. Germline CDR1 and CDR2: PRHDT and FYEKMQ (reference sequence). The CDR3 is 14 amino acids. CDR3 loop: CASSSAGGFYEQYF. For the CDR3, the DNA is TGTGCCAGCAGCTCTGCCGGGGGCTTCTACGAGCAGTACTTC.

The CDR3 loop reads CASSFLDRVNTEAFF. The CDR3 DNA is TGTGCCAGCAGCTTCCTGGACAGGGTCAACACTGAAGCTTTCTTT. The J gene is TRBJ1-1, the V gene TRBV7-9, with TRBD1 matching over 8 bases. CDR3 length equals 15 residues. Germline V gene data show CDR1 as SEHNR and CDR2 as FQNEAQ (reference sequence). V was pared by 3 bases and J by 2 bases, with 5 bases of the junction left unmatched.

This clonotype was observed a few times. The chain recombines TRBV25-1 with TRBJ1-2; D ambiguous. Germline CDR1 MGHDK, CDR2 SYGVNS. The CDR3 extends over 13 amino acids. V lost 0 bases and J lost 8, with 10 bases in between. The CDR3 bases are TGTGCCAGCAGTGAATATGGCGTGGCGGGCTACACCTTC. Amino acid sequence: CASSEYGVAGYTF.

V is TRBV7-2 and J is TRBJ1-5; 8 bases agree with TRBD1. The CDR3 is 14 residues long. Germline lookup yields CDR1 SGHTA and CDR2 FQGNSA. Germline trimming cut 5 bases from V and 7 bases from J; bases unmatched to any gene: 7. The CDR3 DNA reads TGTGCCAGCAGCCAGGGGGCGTTAGGCCAGCCCCAGCATTTT. It translates to CASSQGALGQPQHF. Based on the CDR3 plus reference TRBV7-2 and TRBJ1-5, the full variable domain is GAGVSQSPSNKVTEKGKDVELRCDPISGHTALYWYRQSLGQGLEFLIYFQGNSAPDKSGLPSDRFSAERTGGSVSTLTIQRTQQEDSAVYLCASSQGALGQPQHFGDGTRLSIL.